The text below deals with one T cell receptor beta chain. Its cognate antigen is unknown. Germline values: CDR1 LGHDT, CDR2 YNNKEL (reference sequence). The CDR3 is 15 amino acids. V was shortened by 5 bases and J by 2 bases, with 16 bases between the two germline ends. The table came from immunoSEQ multiplex PCR; TCRdb's copy has only in-frame clones and leaves some out. The data hold roughly 130,000 clones, with approximately 90% observed a single time. The data are from a study of T cell responses to AZD1222 COVID-19 vaccine. Regarding the study as a whole: Only six individuals given AZD1222 were seropositive at baseline.

This receptor was obtained from an adult in good health. Here the sequenced sample was peripheral blood, taken on day 0 of AZD1222 vaccination. This chain connects TRBV3-1 (or the pseudogene TRBV3-2) to TRBJ2-7; either TRBD1 or TRBD2 may fit D (5 bases each). The CDR3 region is CASSSGPGPAYEQYF. The CDR3 DNA sequence: TGTGCCAGCAGCTCAGGCCCGGGACCGGCCTACGAGCAGTACTTC.